This T cell receptor (beta chain) was recovered during a study of T cell responses to AZD1222 COVID-19 vaccine. Study-wide findings and caveats: Spike-specific TCR breadth and depth grew following two AZD1222 doses. Epitopes outside B.1.351 and B.1.1.7 mutated regions reportedly drew nearly half of spike TCRs.

Assay: immunoSEQ multiplex PCR; the TCRdb copy retains only in-frame clones and omits some. The data show more than 100,000 clones, with more than 80% seen just once and about 3% held by the top ten. Remarks on this clone: What it binds is unknown.

This CDR3 contains 14 residues. Germline V gene data show CDR1 as MDHEN and CDR2 as SYDVKM. Germline trimming cut 8 bases from V and 12 bases from J; bases unmatched to any gene: 19. The chain is built from TRBV28 and TRBJ2-7; 7 positions agree with TRBD2. The sequences come from peripheral blood, collected on day 0 of AZD1222 vaccination. The clonotype comes from an adult in good health. The CDR3 region is CASHHRGGDGSRYF. In nucleotides, the CDR3 is TGTGCCAGCCATCACCGTGGGGGGGACGGTTCGCGGTACTTC.